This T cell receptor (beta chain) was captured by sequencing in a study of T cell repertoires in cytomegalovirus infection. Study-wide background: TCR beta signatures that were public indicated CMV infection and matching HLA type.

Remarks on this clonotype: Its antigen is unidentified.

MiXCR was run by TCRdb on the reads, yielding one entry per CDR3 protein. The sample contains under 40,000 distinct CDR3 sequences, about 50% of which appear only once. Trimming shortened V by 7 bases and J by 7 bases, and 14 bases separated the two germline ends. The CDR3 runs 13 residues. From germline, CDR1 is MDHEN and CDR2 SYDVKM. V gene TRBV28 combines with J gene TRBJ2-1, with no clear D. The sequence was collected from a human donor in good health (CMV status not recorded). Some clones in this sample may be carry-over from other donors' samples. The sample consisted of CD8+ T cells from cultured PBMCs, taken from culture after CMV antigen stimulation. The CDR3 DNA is TGTGCCAGCATCGGCGGTATGAAAAATGAGCAGTTCTTC. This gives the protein CASIGGMKNEQFF.